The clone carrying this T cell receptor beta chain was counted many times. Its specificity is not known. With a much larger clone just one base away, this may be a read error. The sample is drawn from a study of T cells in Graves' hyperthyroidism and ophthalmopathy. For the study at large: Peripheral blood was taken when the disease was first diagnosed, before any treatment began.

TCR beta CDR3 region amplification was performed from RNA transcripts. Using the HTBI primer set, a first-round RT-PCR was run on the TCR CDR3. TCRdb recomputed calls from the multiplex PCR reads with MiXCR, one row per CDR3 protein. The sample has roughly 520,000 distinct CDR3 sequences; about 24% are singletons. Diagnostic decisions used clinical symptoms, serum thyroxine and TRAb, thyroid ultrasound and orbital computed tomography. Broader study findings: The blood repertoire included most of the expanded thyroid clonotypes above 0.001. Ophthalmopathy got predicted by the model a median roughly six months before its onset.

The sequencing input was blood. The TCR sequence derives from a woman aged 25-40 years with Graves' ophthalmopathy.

The CDR3 here is CSVTEFGETQYF. The CDR3 DNA sequence: TGCAGTGTTACGGAGTTTGGGGAGACCCAGTACTTC. The chain couples TRBV20-1 to TRBJ2-5, with no clear D. Per germline, CDR1 DFQATT and CDR2 SNEGSKA (reference sequence). V lost 7 bases and J lost 5, with 14 bases in between. This CDR3 spans 12 amino acids.